This T cell receptor (beta chain) was captured in a study of T cells after somatic rescue of genetic block. With 7 bases removed from V and 1 base from J, the gap between germline ends came to 10 bases. CDR1 is SEHNR and CDR2 is FQNEAQ in the germline V gene (reference sequence). CDR3 length equals 14 residues. The table came from immunoSEQ multiplex PCR; TCRdb's copy has only in-frame clones and leaves some out. The sample lists over 95,000 clones; around nine tenths were seen once. This chain uses TRBV7-9 with TRBJ2-2, with a possible D match to TRBD1 (5 bases). This TCR derives from a woman between 18 and 29 years old. The specimen was peripheral blood mononuclear cells (PBMCs). CDR3: CASTSGLNTGELFF. CDR3 nucleotides: TGTGCCAGCACCTCAGGGTTGAACACCGGGGAGCTGTTTTTT.